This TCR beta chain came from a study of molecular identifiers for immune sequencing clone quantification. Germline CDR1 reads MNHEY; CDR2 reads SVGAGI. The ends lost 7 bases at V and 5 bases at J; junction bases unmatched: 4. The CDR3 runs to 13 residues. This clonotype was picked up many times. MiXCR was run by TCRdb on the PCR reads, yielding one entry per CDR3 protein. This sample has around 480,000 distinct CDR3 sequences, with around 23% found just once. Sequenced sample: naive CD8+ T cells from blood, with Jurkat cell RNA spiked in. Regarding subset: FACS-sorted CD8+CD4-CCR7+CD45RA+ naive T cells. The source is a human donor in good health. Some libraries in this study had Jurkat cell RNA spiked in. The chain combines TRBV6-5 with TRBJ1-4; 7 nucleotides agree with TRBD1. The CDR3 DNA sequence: TGTGCCAGCATGGGACAGCCGAATGAAAAACTGTTTTTT. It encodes CASMGQPNEKLFF.